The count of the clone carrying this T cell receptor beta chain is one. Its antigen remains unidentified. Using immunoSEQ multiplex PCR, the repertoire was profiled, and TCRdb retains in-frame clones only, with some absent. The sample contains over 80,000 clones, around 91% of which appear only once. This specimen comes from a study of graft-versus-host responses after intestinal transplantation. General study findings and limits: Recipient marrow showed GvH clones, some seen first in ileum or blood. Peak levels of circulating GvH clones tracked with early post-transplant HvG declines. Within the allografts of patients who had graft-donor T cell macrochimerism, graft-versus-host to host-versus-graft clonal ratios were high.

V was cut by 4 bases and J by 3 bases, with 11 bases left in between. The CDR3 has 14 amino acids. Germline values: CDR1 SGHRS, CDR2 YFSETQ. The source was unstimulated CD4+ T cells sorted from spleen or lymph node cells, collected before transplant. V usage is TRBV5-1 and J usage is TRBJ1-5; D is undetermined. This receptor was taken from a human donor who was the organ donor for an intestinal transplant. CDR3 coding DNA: TGCGCCAGCAGCCGAGACGGGATCAATCAGCCCCAGCATTTT. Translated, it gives CASSRDGINQPQHF.